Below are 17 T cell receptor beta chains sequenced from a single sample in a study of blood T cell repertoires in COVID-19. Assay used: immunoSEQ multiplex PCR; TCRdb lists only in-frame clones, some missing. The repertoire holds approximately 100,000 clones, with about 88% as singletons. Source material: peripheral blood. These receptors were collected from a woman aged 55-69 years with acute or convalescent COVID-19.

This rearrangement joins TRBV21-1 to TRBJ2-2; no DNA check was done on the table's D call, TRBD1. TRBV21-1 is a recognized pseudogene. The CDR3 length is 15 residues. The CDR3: CASSNQTGITGELFF. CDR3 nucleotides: TGTGCCAGCAGCAATCAGACAGGAATCACCGGGGAGCTGTTTTTT.

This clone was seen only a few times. The DNA of the CDR3 is TGTGCCATCAGTCAGAAACCGGGACACCGGGAGACCCAGTACTTC. As protein: CAISQKPGHRETQYF. The chain has TRBV10-3 and TRBJ2-5; D possibly corresponds to TRBD1 (6 bases). Germline loops: CDR1 ENHRY, CDR2 SYGVKD. Between the trimmed V and J ends, which lost 5 bases and 5 bases, there was a span of 18 bases. The CDR3 covers 15 residues.

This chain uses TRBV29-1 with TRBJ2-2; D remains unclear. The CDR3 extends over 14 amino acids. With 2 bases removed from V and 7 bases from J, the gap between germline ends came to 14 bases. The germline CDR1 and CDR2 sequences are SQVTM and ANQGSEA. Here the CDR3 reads CSVEMRESIGELFF. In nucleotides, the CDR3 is TGCAGCGTTGAAATGCGCGAGTCCATCGGGGAGCTGTTTTTT.

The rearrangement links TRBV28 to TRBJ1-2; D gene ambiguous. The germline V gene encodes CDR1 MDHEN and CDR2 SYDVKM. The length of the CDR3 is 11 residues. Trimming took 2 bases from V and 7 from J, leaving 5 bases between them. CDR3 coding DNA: TGTGCCAGCAGTTTAGGCGGTGGCTACACCTTC. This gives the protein CASSLGGGYTF.

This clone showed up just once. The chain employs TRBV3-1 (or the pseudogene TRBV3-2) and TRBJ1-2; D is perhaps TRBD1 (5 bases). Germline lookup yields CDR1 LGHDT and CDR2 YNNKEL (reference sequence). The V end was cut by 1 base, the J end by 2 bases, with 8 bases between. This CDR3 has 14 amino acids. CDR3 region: CASSQGPGNYGYTF. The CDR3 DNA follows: TGTGCCAGCAGCCAAGGACCAGGGAACTATGGCTACACCTTC.

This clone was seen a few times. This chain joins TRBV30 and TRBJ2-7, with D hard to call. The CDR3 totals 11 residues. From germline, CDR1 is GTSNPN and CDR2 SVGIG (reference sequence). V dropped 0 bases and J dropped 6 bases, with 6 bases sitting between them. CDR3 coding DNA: TGTGCCTGGAGTGTAGCCCTCGAGCAGTACTTC. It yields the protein CAWSVALEQYF.

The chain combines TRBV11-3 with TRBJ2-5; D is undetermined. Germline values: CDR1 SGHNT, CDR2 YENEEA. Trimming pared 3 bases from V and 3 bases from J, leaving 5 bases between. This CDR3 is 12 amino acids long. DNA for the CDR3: TGTGCCAGCAGCTTCTCAGAAGAGACCCAGTACTTC. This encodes CASSFSEETQYF.

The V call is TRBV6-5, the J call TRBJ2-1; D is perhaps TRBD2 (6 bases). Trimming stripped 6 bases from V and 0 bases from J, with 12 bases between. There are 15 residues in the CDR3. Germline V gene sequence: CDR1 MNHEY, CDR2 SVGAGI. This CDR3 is CASRRGGGSYNEQFF. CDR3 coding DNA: TGTGCCAGCAGGCGGGGTGGGGGCTCCTACAATGAGCAGTTCTTC.

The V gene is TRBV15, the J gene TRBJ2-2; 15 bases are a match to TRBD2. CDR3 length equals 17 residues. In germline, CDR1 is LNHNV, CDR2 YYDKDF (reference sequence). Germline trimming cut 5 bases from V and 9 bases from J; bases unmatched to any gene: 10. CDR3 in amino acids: CATSRGLAGGLTRELFF. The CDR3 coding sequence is TGTGCCACCAGCCGGGGACTAGCGGGGGGACTGACCAGGGAGCTGTTTTTT.

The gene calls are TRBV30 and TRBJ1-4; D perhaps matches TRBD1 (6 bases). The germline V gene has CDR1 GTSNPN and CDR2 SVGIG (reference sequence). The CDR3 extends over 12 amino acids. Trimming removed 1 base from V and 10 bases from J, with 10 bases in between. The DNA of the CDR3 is TGTGCCTGGAGTGCGGCAGGGGCAAAACTGTTTTTT. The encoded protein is CAWSAAGAKLFF.

DNA of the CDR3: TGTGCCAGCCTCCAGACAGGGGGCAACACTGAAGCTTTCTTT. This encodes CASLQTGGNTEAFF. The V call is TRBV18, the J call TRBJ1-1; 10 bases agree with TRBD1. V was clipped by 8 bases and J by 2 bases; unmatched bases: 5. Germline CDR1 and CDR2: KGHSH and LQKENI. CDR3 length: 14 residues.

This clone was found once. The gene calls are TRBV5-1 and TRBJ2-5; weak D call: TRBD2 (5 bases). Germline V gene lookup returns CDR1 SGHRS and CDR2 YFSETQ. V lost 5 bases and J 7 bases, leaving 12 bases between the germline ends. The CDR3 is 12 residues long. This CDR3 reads CASSEGSGTQYF. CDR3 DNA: TGCGCCAGCAGTGAGGGATCGGGGACCCAGTACTTC.

Here the CDR3 DNA reads TGTGCCAGCGGCCAGATAGCCAATCAGCCCCAGCATTTT. Protein: CASGQIANQPQHF. The chain employs TRBV6-5 and TRBJ1-5; D unresolved. Between the trimmed V and J ends, which lost 8 bases and 3 bases, there was a span of 11 bases. This CDR3 has 13 residues. CDR1 MNHEY and CDR2 SVGAGI come from the germline V gene.

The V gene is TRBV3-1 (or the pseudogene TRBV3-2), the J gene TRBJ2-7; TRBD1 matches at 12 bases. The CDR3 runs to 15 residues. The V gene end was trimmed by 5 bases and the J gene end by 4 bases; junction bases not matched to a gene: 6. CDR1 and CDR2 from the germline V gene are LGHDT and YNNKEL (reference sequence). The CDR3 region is CASSSGTGGLYEQYF. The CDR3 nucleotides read TGTGCCAGCAGCTCAGGGACAGGGGGCTTGTACGAGCAGTACTTC.

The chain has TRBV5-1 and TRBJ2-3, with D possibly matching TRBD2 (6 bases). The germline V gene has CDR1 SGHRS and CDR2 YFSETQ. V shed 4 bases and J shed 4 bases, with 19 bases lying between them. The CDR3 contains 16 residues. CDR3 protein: CASSPPGLQGPDTQYF. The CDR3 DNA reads TGCGCCAGCAGCCCTCCGGGACTCCAAGGGCCAGATACGCAGTATTTT.

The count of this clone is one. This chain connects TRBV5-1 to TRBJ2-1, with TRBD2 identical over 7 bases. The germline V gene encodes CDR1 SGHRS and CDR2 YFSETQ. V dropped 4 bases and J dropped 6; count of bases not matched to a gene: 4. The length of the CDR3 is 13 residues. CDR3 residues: CASSPERGNEQFF. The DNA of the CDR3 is TGCGCCAGCAGCCCCGAGCGGGGCAATGAGCAGTTCTTC.

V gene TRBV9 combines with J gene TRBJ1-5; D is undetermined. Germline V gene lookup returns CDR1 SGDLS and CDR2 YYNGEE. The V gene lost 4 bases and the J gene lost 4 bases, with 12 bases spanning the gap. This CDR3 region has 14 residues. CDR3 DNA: TGTGCCAGCAGCCTAAGACCGGGGAATCAGCCCCAGCATTTT. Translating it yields CASSLRPGNQPQHF.